Included here is one T cell receptor beta chain sequence, with context. Its antigen is unidentified. It was with 60 Vbeta and 13 Jbeta primers that the PCR ran. Sequencing used immunoSEQ multiplex PCR; TCRdb keeps in-frame clones, though not all of them. The table shows under 150,000 clones, with 80% to 85% occurring only once. Each of the donors was a healthy bone marrow donor. This sample is drawn from a study of cytomegalovirus exposure and HLA in healthy donors. Study results and caveats: Cytomegalovirus-associated status was assigned to approximately 160 TCR beta chains. It was confirmed in vitro that three of the CMV-associated chains were specific for CMV antigens. A missense variant in DCLRE1C was later tied to TCR beta V- and J-gene trimming.

Germline-derived CDR1 and CDR2 are SGHNT and YYREEE (reference sequence). The CDR3 spans 14 residues. The ends were cut back, 3 bases at V and 8 bases at J, with 14 bases in the middle. This TCR was sampled from a human donor in good health. The sequenced material came from PBMCs. The chain recombines TRBV5-4 with TRBJ1-4; no firm D call. The CDR3 here is CASSSTAGEEKLFF. Here the CDR3 DNA reads TGTGCCAGCAGCTCGACTGCTGGGGAGGAAAAACTGTTTTTT.